These 6 T cell receptor beta chains were sequenced from one sample in a study of OX40 agonist ivuxolimab in advanced cancers. Produced via immunoSEQ multiplex PCR; TCRdb's table is partial and in-frame only. The sample records roughly 70,000 clones, approximately 80% being singletons. Specimen: CD4+ or CD8+ T cells sorted from blood, collected in a trial of the OX40 agonist ivuxolimab. These receptors originate from an adult with an advanced solid tumor such as melanoma, head and neck, liver or kidney cancer.

The J gene is TRBJ2-1, the V gene TRBV2; D gene unclear. This CDR3 is built from 15 residues. Germline V gene sequence: CDR1 SNHLY, CDR2 FYNNEI. V dropped 7 bases and J dropped 6 bases, with 19 bases sitting between them. The CDR3 region is CASILEVGYTNEQFF. CDR3 sequence (DNA): TGTGCCAGCATTCTGGAAGTGGGTTACACCAATGAGCAGTTCTTC. Filled out from reference TRBV2 and TRBJ2-1, the complete variable domain reads EPEVTQTPSHQVTQMGQEVILRCVPISNHLYFYWYRQILGQKVEFLVSFYNNEISEKSEIFDDQFSVERPDGSNFTLKIRSTKLEDSAMYFCASILEVGYTNEQFFGPGTRLTVL.

The chain employs TRBV14 and TRBJ2-7, with D possibly called TRBD1 or TRBD2 (5 bases each). Germline V gives CDR1 SGHDN, CDR2 FVKESK. Between the trimmed V and J ends, which lost 1 base and 0 bases, there was a span of 10 bases. The CDR3 is 15 residues long. CDR3 amino acids: CASSQAGTLSYEQYF. CDR3 nucleotides: TGTGCCAGCAGCCAAGCAGGGACCCTCTCCTACGAGCAGTACTTC.

J is TRBJ1-1 and V is TRBV11-2; 9 bases agree with TRBD1. With 3 bases clipped from V and 3 bases from J, the junction kept 11 bases outside the gene matches. The CDR3 has 17 residues. Germline assignment: CDR1 SGHAT and CDR2 FQNNGV. The CDR3 DNA is TGTGCCAGCAGCTTTCTGGACAGGGGTAAAAGGGACACTGAAGCTTTCTTT. Amino acid sequence: CASSFLDRGKRDTEAFF.

The chain carries TRBV28 and TRBJ1-5; no clear D gene. The CDR3 runs 16 residues. The germline V and J ends were trimmed by 5 bases and 5 bases, with 19 bases remaining between them. The germline V gene encodes CDR1 MDHEN and CDR2 SYDVKM. As DNA, the CDR3 is TGTGCCAGCAGTACCCCGTCTACTAGAGAGTATCAGCCCCAGCATTTT. This sequence encodes CASSTPSTREYQPQHF.

This clone was seen once. The rearrangement uses TRBV18 and TRBJ2-1; 8 bases match TRBD1. V dropped 3 bases and J dropped 9; count of bases not matched to a gene: 4. This CDR3 contains 13 residues. Germline V gives CDR1 KGHSH, CDR2 LQKENI. This CDR3 reads CASSPTDRGEQFF. The CDR3 DNA sequence: TGTGCCAGCTCACCTACAGACAGGGGTGAGCAGTTCTTC.

CDR3 nucleotide sequence: TGTGCCAGTAGTACAGGGGACGCGGCGGAGGGCTACACCTTC. This encodes CASSTGDAAEGYTF. The V and J genes are TRBV19 and TRBJ1-2; possible D gene TRBD1, 6 bases. The CDR3 extends over 14 amino acids. Trimming pared 4 bases from V and 8 bases from J, leaving 17 bases between. Germline-derived CDR1 and CDR2 are LNHDA and SQIVND (reference sequence).